Listed here are 27 T cell receptor beta chains from one sample, sequenced in a study of spatial heterogeneity in lung cancer. Whole-study results and caveats: The study found that expanded intratumoral alpha and beta TCR counts tracked tumor mutation counts.

These receptors have no identified antigens. MiXCR was run by TCRdb on the 5' RACE reads, yielding one entry per CDR3 protein. The sample holds nearly 15,000 distinct CDR3 sequences, roughly 7.3% seen once. The time point denotes: sample taken at primary tumor resection. The source was lung tumor tissue, collected at surgery. These receptors came from a male donor with early-stage non-small cell lung cancer.

The sample holds a few counts of this clonotype. J is TRBJ2-3 and V is TRBV7-2, with a possible D match to TRBD2 (5 bases). The CDR3 sequence is 14 residues long. Trimming took 1 base from V and 2 from J, leaving 7 bases between them. The germline V gene has CDR1 SGHTA and CDR2 FQGNSA. CDR3 in amino acids: CASSLGGPTDTQYF. The CDR3 bases are TGTGCCAGCAGCTTAGGAGGGCCCACAGATACGCAGTATTTT.

This clonotype has at least ten counts. The chain is built from TRBV20-1 and TRBJ2-4, with D perhaps matching TRBD1 (5 bases). The V end lost 6 bases, the J end lost 6 bases, and 12 bases lay between the germline ends. CDR3 size: 12 residues. Germline V lookup: CDR1 DFQATT, CDR2 SNEGSKA (reference sequence). The CDR3 DNA reads TGCAGTGCCTCTCAGGGTGCAAACATTCAGTACTTC. Its protein is CSASQGANIQYF.

V is TRBV12-1 and J is TRBJ2-3; no DNA check was done on the table's D call, TRBD1. TRBV12-1 is shown as a pseudogene. The CDR3 loop spans 15 amino acids. This chain's CDR3 is CASSSALFVLDTQYF. In DNA, the CDR3 is TGTGCCAGCAGCTCCGCCCTTTTCGTTTTGGATACGCAGTATTTT.

This clonotype was found once. The gene calls are TRBV2 and TRBJ1-4, with TRBD1 matching 7 bases. Trimming at V came to 4 bases and at J to 7 bases, leaving 12 bases not matched to a gene. The CDR3 is 16 amino acids. Germline lookup yields CDR1 SNHLY and CDR2 FYNNEI. The CDR3: CASSGGLGTVAEKLFF. CDR3 nucleotides: TGTGCCAGCAGTGGAGGTCTTGGGACAGTAGCTGAAAAACTGTTTTTT.

This clonotype is medium-sized within its sample. The V call is TRBV12-3 or TRBV12-4, the J call TRBJ1-1; no definite D call. Trimming removed 3 bases from V and 1 base from J, with 6 bases in between. CDR3 length: 13 amino acids. The CDR3 region has the DNA TGTGCCAGCAGTTTTAACGGGAACACTGAAGCTTTCTTT. Translation gives CASSFNGNTEAFF.

This clonotype was seen only a few times. DNA of the CDR3: TGTGCCAGCAGCTTATCTTCTACAGGGGGCACTTCACCCCTCCACTTT. Its protein is CASSLSSTGGTSPLHF. The chain uses TRBV7-9 and TRBJ1-6; 9 nucleotides align to TRBD1. The junction had 8 bases not matched to a gene; V was cut back by 2 bases and J by 9 bases. The CDR3 is made up of 16 amino acids. CDR1 and CDR2 from the germline V gene are SEHNR and FQNEAQ (reference sequence). The full variable domain, rest sourced from reference TRBV7-9 and TRBJ1-6, is DTGVSQNPRHKITKRGQNVTFRCDPISEHNRLYWYRQTLGQGPEFLTYFQNEAQLEKSRLLSDRFSAERPKGSFSTLEIQRTEQGDSAMYLCASSLSSTGGTSPLHFGNGTRLTVT.

Relative to its sample, this clonotype is medium-sized. This sequence may be a read error, since a much larger clone differs from it by one base. The chain links TRBV6-5 to TRBJ2-5; perhaps D is TRBD1 or TRBD2 (5 bases each). The V and J ends lost 4 bases and 2 bases respectively, with 8 bases between them. Looked up from germline, CDR1 is MNHEY and CDR2 is SVGAGI. The CDR3 consists of 13 residues. CDR3 loop: CASSSGRQETQYF. The CDR3, as DNA: TGTGCCAGCAGTTCGGGACGGCAAGAGACCCAGTACTTC.

V and J are TRBV20-1 and TRBJ2-3; D is unresolved. Germline lookup yields CDR1 DFQATT and CDR2 SNEGSKA (reference sequence). CDR3 length: 12 residues. V lost 1 base and J 2 bases, leaving 4 bases between the germline ends. In DNA form, the CDR3 reads TGCAGTGCTAGAGCGGTCACAGATACGCAGTATTTT. Amino acids: CSARAVTDTQYF.

This clonotype was found many times. The chain employs TRBV2 and TRBJ2-6, with D possibly being TRBD1 (7 bases). Trimming pared 7 bases from V and 0 bases from J, leaving 16 bases between. The CDR3 spans 17 residues. Germline CDR1 reads SNHLY; CDR2 reads FYNNEI. CDR3 sequence (DNA): TGTGCCAGCAATGGAGGGGGCCTATTCTCTGGGGCCAACGTCCTGACTTTC. Its translation is CASNGGGLFSGANVLTF.

The sample holds many counts of this clonotype. The chain uses TRBV6-2 or TRBV6-3 and TRBJ1-5; TRBD1 matches at 9 bases. The germline CDR1 and CDR2 sequences are MNHEY and SVGEGT. The CDR3 is made up of 12 amino acids. Trimming at V came to 6 bases and at J to 7 bases, leaving 1 base not matched to a gene. CDR3 nucleotide sequence: TGTGCCAGCAGACAGGGGGCCCAGCCCCAGCATTTT. This translates into CASRQGAQPQHF.

A few counts support this clonotype. V is TRBV9 and J is TRBJ2-1; D not resolved. The CDR3 extends over 17 amino acids. CDR1 is SGDLS and CDR2 is YYNGEE in the germline V gene. V lost 0 bases to trimming and J lost 2 bases, with 15 bases between them. The CDR3 region is CASSVGNPELAYNEQFF. The CDR3 region has the DNA TGTGCCAGCAGCGTAGGAAATCCCGAATTGGCCTACAATGAGCAGTTCTTC.

As for this clonotype: Possible read error: a much larger clone is one base away. The genes are TRBV7-9 and TRBJ2-1; TRBD1 aligns across 7 bases. CDR1 is SEHNR, CDR2 FQNEAQ, per germline (reference sequence). This CDR3 contains 14 residues. The DNA of the CDR3 is TGTGCCAGCACCGACAGGGTCGCCTACAGTGAGCAGTTCTTC. Its protein product is CASTDRVAYSEQFF.

The V and J genes are TRBV7-2 and TRBJ1-5; TRBD1 is a possible D gene (5 bases). The CDR3 runs to 11 residues. Per germline, CDR1 SGHTA and CDR2 FQGNSA. V was pared by 3 bases and J by 13 bases, with 10 bases between. CDR3 residues: CASSLGGGQHF. As DNA, the CDR3 is TGTGCCAGCAGCTTGGGGGGGGGGCAGCATTTT.

This clonotype was detected many times. The chain links TRBV29-1 to TRBJ2-1; D may match TRBD1 or TRBD2 (5 bases each). V was clipped by 0 bases and J by 4 bases, with 16 bases between them. The V gene's germline CDR1 is SQVTM and CDR2 ANQGSEA. This CDR3 is built from 16 residues. As DNA, the CDR3 is TGCAGCGTTGAAGATCGGGGCCTGGGCGGATACAATGAGCAGTTCTTC. It codes for CSVEDRGLGGYNEQFF.

Concerning this clonotype itself: One base away lies a much larger clone, so this may be a sequencing read error. The chain has TRBV7-9 and TRBJ1-2; D ambiguous. The length of the CDR3 is 13 residues. Germline V gene lookup returns CDR1 SEHNR and CDR2 FQNEAQ (reference sequence). CDR3 protein: CANSPDEVVGYTF. Here the CDR3 DNA reads TGTGCCAACAGCCCCGATGAGGTTGTTGGCTACACCTTC.

V gene TRBV9 combines with J gene TRBJ2-3; D is unclear. CDR1 is SGDLS, CDR2 YYNGEE, per germline. This CDR3 is built from 13 residues. The V and J ends lost 0 bases and 0 bases respectively, with 2 bases between them. The CDR3 sequence is CASSVDSTDTQYF. CDR3 in DNA: TGTGCCAGCAGCGTAGACAGCACAGATACGCAGTATTTT.

This clonotype was seen a few times. J is TRBJ2-2 and V is TRBV12-3 or TRBV12-4; D is unresolved. Trimming shortened V by 2 bases and J by 7 bases, and 11 bases separated the two germline ends. This CDR3 is 14 amino acids long. CDR3 in DNA: TGTGCCAGCAGTTTACTGGGGTCGAGCGGGGAGCTGTTTTTT. This encodes CASSLLGSSGELFF.

This clonotype appeared many times. The V gene is TRBV4-1, the J gene TRBJ2-7, with 9 bases that match TRBD1. Germline V lookup: CDR1 MGHRA, CDR2 YSYEKL. This CDR3 comprises 16 residues. After removal of 4 bases from V and 6 bases from J, the junction contained 13 bases not matched to a gene. The DNA of the CDR3 is TGCGCCAGCAGCCCCTCTTATAAGGACAGGGGTGGCGAGCAGTACTTC. The encoded protein is CASSPSYKDRGGEQYF.

This clonotype ranks as large. The chain recombines TRBV27 with TRBJ1-4; maybe TRBD1 (5 bases). Germline assignment: CDR1 MNHEY and CDR2 SMNVEV (reference sequence). V was cut by 5 bases and J by 4 bases, with 14 bases left in between. There are 15 residues in the CDR3. In DNA form, the CDR3 reads TGTGCCAGCAGTCGCCGAGGGGCCGATAATGAAAAACTGTTTTTT. Protein product: CASSRRGADNEKLFF. Full variable domain (missing parts from reference TRBV27 and TRBJ1-4): EAQVTQNPRYLITVTGKKLTVTCSQNMNHEYMSWYRQDPGLGLRQIYYSMNVEVTDKGDVPEGYKVSRKEKRNFPLILESPSPNQTSLYFCASSRRGADNEKLFFGSGTQLSVL.

The CDR3: CASSRPLTGGTKNTEAFF. The CDR3 DNA reads as TGTGCCAGCAGCCGACCCTTGACAGGGGGAACAAAGAACACTGAAGCTTTCTTT. This chain links TRBV6-6 with TRBJ1-1, with 9 bases matching TRBD1. This CDR3 has 18 residues. The germline gives CDR1 MNHNY, CDR2 SVGAGI (reference sequence). V shed 6 bases, J shed 1 base, and the junction held 15 bases outside the gene matches.

This clonotype is medium-sized (0.01 to 0.1%) within its sample. V gene TRBV6-6 combines with J gene TRBJ2-3; the match to TRBD1 covers 9 bases. The CDR3 spans 15 residues. Germline values: CDR1 MNHNY, CDR2 SVGAGI (reference sequence). The trim removed 6 bases at V and 2 bases at J, leaving 6 bases unmatched. CDR3 sequence: CASRSGTGPTDTQYF. The CDR3 nucleotides are TGTGCCAGCAGGTCCGGGACAGGGCCCACAGATACGCAGTATTTT.

This clonotype has just a few counts. The genes are TRBV2 and TRBJ1-5, with D unclear. Germline lookup yields CDR1 SNHLY and CDR2 FYNNEI. Trimming took off 0 bases at V and 4 bases at J, with 4 bases between the two ends. The CDR3 contains 13 residues. As DNA, the CDR3 is TGTGCCAGCAGTGAAGCCAAAAATCAGCCCCAGCATTTT. This sequence encodes CASSEAKNQPQHF. The full variable domain, with the rest looked up from reference TRBV2 and TRBJ1-5, is EPEVTQTPSHQVTQMGQEVILRCVPISNHLYFYWYRQILGQKVEFLVSFYNNEISEKSEIFDDQFSVERPDGSNFTLKIRSTKLEDSAMYFCASSEAKNQPQHFGDGTRLSIL.

This clonotype was counted ten times or more. This rearrangement joins TRBV14 to TRBJ2-1; a weak D match, TRBD1 (6 bases). This CDR3 is built from 13 residues. V dropped 4 bases and J dropped 4 bases, with 8 bases sitting between them. Germline V gives CDR1 SGHDN, CDR2 FVKESK. The CDR3 DNA is TGTGCCAGCAGCCTGAGGGGGTACAATGAGCAGTTCTTC. As protein: CASSLRGYNEQFF.

The table lists this clonotype with a few counts. This chain links TRBV18 with TRBJ2-7, with TRBD1 as a possible D gene (5 bases). The CDR3 covers 15 residues. V lost 1 base and J 5 bases, leaving 15 bases between the germline ends. Germline V gives CDR1 KGHSH, CDR2 LQKENI. As DNA, the CDR3 is TGTGCCAGCTCACCACTCCCTGGCAGGGCGGACGAGCAGTACGTC. Its protein product is CASSPLPGRADEQYV.

In its sample, this clonotype was seen many times. V is TRBV6-5 and J is TRBJ2-2; 7 nucleotides agree with TRBD2. The junction had 8 bases not matched to a gene; V was cut back by 0 bases and J by 4 bases. The CDR3 consists of 17 residues. Germline V lookup: CDR1 MNHEY, CDR2 SVGAGI. This CDR3 is CASSYSSIRGGTGELFF. The CDR3 DNA is TGTGCCAGCAGTTACTCTTCGATTCGCGGGGGCACCGGGGAGCTGTTTTTT.

This clonotype was observed a handful of times. This chain uses TRBV5-1 with TRBJ2-1; D is unresolved. The CDR3 loop spans 12 amino acids. CDR1 SGHRS and CDR2 YFSETQ come from the germline V gene. V was cut by 0 bases and J by 8 bases, with 6 bases left in between. The CDR3 DNA is TGCGCCAGCAGCTTGGACTCCTATGAGCAGTTCTTC. It translates to CASSLDSYEQFF.

The rearrangement joins TRBV3-1 to TRBJ2-5, with TRBD2 matching over 16 bases. V was clipped by 6 bases and J by 5 bases; unmatched bases: 6. This CDR3 is built from 16 residues. Germline CDR1 reads LGHDT; CDR2 reads YNNKEL (reference sequence). The CDR3 loop is CASSRGTSGGAETQYF. The CDR3 DNA reads as TGTGCCAGCAGTCGCGGGACTAGCGGGGGGGCGGAGACCCAGTACTTC.